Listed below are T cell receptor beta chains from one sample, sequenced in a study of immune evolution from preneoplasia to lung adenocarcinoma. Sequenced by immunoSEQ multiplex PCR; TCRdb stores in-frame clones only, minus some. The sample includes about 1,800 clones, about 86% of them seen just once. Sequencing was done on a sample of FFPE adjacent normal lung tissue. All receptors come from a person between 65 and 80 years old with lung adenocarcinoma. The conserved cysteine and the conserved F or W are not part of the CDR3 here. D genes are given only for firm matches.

cdr3_aa: ATQSGVSYEQY; j_call: TRBJ2-7; v_call: TRBV6-1; d_call: .
cdr3_aa: ASSSGTNSYEKLF; j_call: TRBJ1-4; v_call: TRBV28; d_call: .
cdr3_aa: ASSQSLAYEQY; j_call: TRBJ2-7; v_call: TRBV4-1; d_call: .
cdr3_aa: ASSPRTGEVREQY; j_call: TRBJ2-7; v_call: TRBV5-1; d_call: TRBD1
cdr3_aa: ASLRQPNTGELF; j_call: TRBJ2-2; v_call: TRBV11-2; d_call: .
cdr3_aa: ASSYGRGRETQY; j_call: TRBJ2-5; v_call: TRBV6-5; d_call: .
cdr3_aa: SVRTGWRETQY; j_call: TRBJ2-5; v_call: TRBV29-1; d_call: TRBD1
cdr3_aa: ASSPLPRPDTGELF; j_call: TRBJ2-2; v_call: TRBV18; d_call: .
cdr3_aa: ASSKTGTADTQY; j_call: TRBJ2-3; v_call: TRBV7-6; d_call: .
cdr3_aa: SVAGTSSDTQY; j_call: TRBJ2-3; v_call: TRBV29-1; d_call: TRBD2
cdr3_aa: SVEGRAGYT; j_call: TRBJ1-2; v_call: TRBV29-1; d_call: .